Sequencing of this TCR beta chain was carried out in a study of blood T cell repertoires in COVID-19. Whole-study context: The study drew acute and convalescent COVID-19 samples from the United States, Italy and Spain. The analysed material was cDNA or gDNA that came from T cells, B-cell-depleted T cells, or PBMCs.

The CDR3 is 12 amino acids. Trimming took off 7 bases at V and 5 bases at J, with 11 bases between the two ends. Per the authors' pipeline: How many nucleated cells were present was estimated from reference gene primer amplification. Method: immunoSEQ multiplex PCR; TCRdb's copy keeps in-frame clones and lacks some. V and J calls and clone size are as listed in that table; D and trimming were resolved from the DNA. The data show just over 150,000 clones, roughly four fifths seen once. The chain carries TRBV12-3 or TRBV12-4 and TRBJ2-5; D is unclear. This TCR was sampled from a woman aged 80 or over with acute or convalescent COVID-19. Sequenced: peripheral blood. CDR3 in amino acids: CASTLSTETQYF. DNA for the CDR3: TGTGCCAGCACCCTGAGTACGGAGACCCAGTACTTC.